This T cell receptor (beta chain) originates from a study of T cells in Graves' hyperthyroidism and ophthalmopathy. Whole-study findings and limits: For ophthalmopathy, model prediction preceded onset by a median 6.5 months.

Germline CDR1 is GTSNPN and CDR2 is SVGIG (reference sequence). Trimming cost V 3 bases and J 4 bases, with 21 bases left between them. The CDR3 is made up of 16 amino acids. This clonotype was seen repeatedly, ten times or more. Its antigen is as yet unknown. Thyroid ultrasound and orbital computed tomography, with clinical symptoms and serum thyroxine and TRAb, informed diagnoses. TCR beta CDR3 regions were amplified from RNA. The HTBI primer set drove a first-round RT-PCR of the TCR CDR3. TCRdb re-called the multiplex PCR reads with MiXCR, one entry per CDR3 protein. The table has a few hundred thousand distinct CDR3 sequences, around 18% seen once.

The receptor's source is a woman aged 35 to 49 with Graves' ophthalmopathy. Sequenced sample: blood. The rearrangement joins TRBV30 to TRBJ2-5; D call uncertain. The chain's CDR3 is CAWSARRWASGETQYF. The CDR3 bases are TGTGCCTGGAGCGCGCGGCGTTGGGCATCAGGAGAGACCCAGTACTTC.